This paragraph reports one TCR beta chain. The antigen remains unidentified. Sequenced by immunoSEQ multiplex PCR; TCRdb stores in-frame clones only, minus some. This table holds approximately 9,400 clones, about 89% found once. The data derive from a study of chemoradiotherapy in HPV16-positive cancers. This CDR3 region has 14 residues. Germline-derived CDR1 and CDR2 are SGHDT and YYEEEE. Study-wide results and caveats: During treatment, candidate HPV-specific clones and E7-related motifs expanded in tumor. Functional assays defining HPV-specific T cells used only a couple of HPV16-positive patients.

Repeated repertoire sampling spanned the course of chemoradiotherapy. This chain connects TRBV5-6 to TRBJ2-5, with a weak D call TRBD2 (5 bases). The J call is in doubt because the DNA end fits TRBJ2-7 better. The clonotype comes from a human donor with HPV-associated anogenital cancer. The source material was blood, sampled from a patient who underwent chemoradiotherapy. DNA for the CDR3: TGTGCCAGCAGCTTCAAAACTAGTGGGTACGAGCAGTACTTC. Encoded protein: CASSFKTSGYEQYF.